The clone carrying this T cell receptor beta chain is a singleton in its sample. Antigen specificity is unknown. These data belong to a study of shared clonotypes between healthy human individuals. Findings and caveats of the study: Shared across a handful of donors were around 5% of the naive CD4 clonotypes. In having few donors, the study represented limited genetic and exposure-history diversity. Generally, naive subsets (rather than memory subsets) showed larger estimated richness.

Libraries were prepared by immunoSEQ multiplex PCR; TCRdb keeps only in-frame clonotypes and omits some of them. In the table there are roughly 2,000,000 clones, about 93% of which are singletons. Cells designated naive CD8 were CD45RO-negative and were positively selected for CCR7, with terminally differentiated effector memory CD45RA+ cells excluded. Looked up from germline, CDR1 is LNHNV and CDR2 is YYDKDF (reference sequence). The CDR3 spans 15 residues. Trimming took 5 bases from V and 3 from J; bases not matched to a gene: 10. The sequencing sample was made of naive CD8+ T cells from PBMCs. The rearrangement links TRBV15 to TRBJ2-7; 7 bases are a match to TRBD1. This receptor was taken from a man aged 18 to 29 in good health. Some clones in this sample may be carry-over from other donors' samples. The CDR3 region has the DNA TGTGCCACCAGCCTAGACAGGGATCAACGCTACGAGCAGTACTTC. It translates to CATSLDRDQRYEQYF.